The 32 T cell receptor beta chains presented below share a single source sample, sequenced in a study of blood T cell repertoires in COVID-19 (dated by TCRdb to 2018 to 2020). Receptors were amplified or captured by the immunoSEQ multiplex PCR assay. As stored in TCRdb, this immuneACCESS dataset retains in-frame rearrangements with V and J assigned. A fraction of the clones does not appear; measured against another copy, unresolved V genes explain less than half of the discrepancy, and the remainder lacks a known reason. The sample table contains about 51,000 clones; only one count was recorded for around 84% of them. The biggest ten clones account for approximately 2.5% of the sample. The sequenced material came from peripheral blood. These receptors were obtained from a man in his fifties with acute or convalescent COVID-19.

The genes are TRBV19 and TRBJ1-5; tentatively, D is TRBD1 (6 bases). V lost 10 bases to trimming and J lost 2 bases, with 9 bases between them. This CDR3 is 12 amino acids long. Germline V gives CDR1 LNHDA, CDR2 SQIVND (reference sequence). CDR3 in DNA: TGTGCCACCCGACAGGGCAATCAGCCCCAGCATTTT. As protein: CATRQGNQPQHF.

The chain recombines TRBV28 with TRBJ1-3, with a possible D match to TRBD1 (6 bases). Trimming removed 7 bases from V and 0 bases from J, with 10 bases in between. There are 14 residues in the CDR3. The germline CDR1 and CDR2 sequences are MDHEN and SYDVKM. For the CDR3, the DNA is TGTGCCAGCACCCTAGGGGGCTCTGGAAACACCATATATTTT. It yields the protein CASTLGGSGNTIYF.

CDR3 in DNA: TGTGCCAGCAGCTCCTTGGGGGCGGGAGCGGACGGGGAGCTGTTTTTT. Translating it yields CASSSLGAGADGELFF. The V gene is TRBV5-4, the J gene TRBJ2-2; D perhaps matches TRBD2 (7 bases). The CDR3 sequence is 16 residues long. Per germline, CDR1 SGHNT and CDR2 YYREEE (reference sequence). The V gene lost 3 bases and the J gene lost 7 bases, with 19 bases spanning the gap. The full variable domain, rest sourced from reference TRBV5-4 and TRBJ2-2, is ETGVTQSPTHLIKTRGQQVTLRCSSQSGHNTVSWYQQALGQGPQFIFQYYREEENGRGNFPPRFSGLQFPNYSSELNVNALELDDSALYLCASSSLGAGADGELFFGEGSRLTVL.

The chain has TRBV21-1 and TRBJ2-7; no check of the table's D call, TRBD2, against the DNA was made. TRBV21-1 is a listed pseudogene. The CDR3 sequence is 15 residues long. The CDR3: CASSSLWSPRYEQYF. DNA for the CDR3: TGTGCCAGCAGCTCCCTCTGGTCCCCTAGGTACGAGCAGTACTTC.

The CDR3 DNA reads TGTGCCAGCAGCGTACAGGGGAGCCCCTACAATGAGCAGTTCTTC. Encoded protein: CASSVQGSPYNEQFF. This chain connects TRBV9 to TRBJ2-1, with a weak D call TRBD1 (6 bases). Germline values: CDR1 SGDLS, CDR2 YYNGEE. CDR3 length: 15 residues. V lost 1 base and J 2 bases, leaving 10 bases between the germline ends. The full variable domain, its missing parts supplied by reference TRBV9 and TRBJ2-1, is DSGVTQTPKHLITATGQRVTLRCSPRSGDLSVYWYQQSLDQGLQFLIQYYNGEERAKGNILERFSAQQFPDLHSELNLSSLELGDSALYFCASSVQGSPYNEQFFGPGTRLTVL.

The V and J genes are TRBV5-1 and TRBJ2-7, with D perhaps TRBD2 (7 bases). Trimming cost V 6 bases and J 4 bases, with 14 bases left between them. Germline V gene sequence: CDR1 SGHRS, CDR2 YFSETQ. This CDR3 is 13 amino acids long. CDR3 region: CASNRGGGYEQYF. Written as DNA, the CDR3 is TGCGCCAGCAACCGGGGAGGGGGTTACGAGCAGTACTTC. Full variable domain (outside the CDR3, taken from reference TRBV5-1 and TRBJ2-7): KAGVTQTPRYLIKTRGQQVTLSCSPISGHRSVSWYQQTPGQGLQFLFEYFSETQRNKGNFPGRFSGRQFSNSRSEMNVSTLELGDSALYLCASNRGGGYEQYFGPGTRLTVT.

The chain recombines TRBV2 with TRBJ2-3; possibly TRBD1 for D (5 bases). The V end was cut by 4 bases, the J end by 0 bases, with 14 bases between. Germline V gene sequence: CDR1 SNHLY, CDR2 FYNNEI. There are 16 residues in the CDR3. The DNA of the CDR3 is TGTGCCAGCAGTGCCAAGGGGATCTTGAGCACAGATACGCAGTATTTT. It is translated as CASSAKGILSTDTQYF.

The rearrangement joins TRBV6-6 to TRBJ1-5; 9 nucleotides line up with TRBD1. With 4 bases clipped from V and 8 bases from J, the junction kept 6 bases outside the gene matches. Germline V lookup: CDR1 MNHNY, CDR2 SVGAGI (reference sequence). The CDR3 consists of 14 residues. CDR3 amino acids: CASSLGQGAEPQHF. The CDR3 DNA is TGTGCCAGCAGTTTGGGACAGGGAGCGGAGCCCCAGCATTTT.

The V and J genes are TRBV28 and TRBJ1-1, with TRBD1 identical over 8 bases. The CDR3 is 10 residues long. The V gene's germline CDR1 is MDHEN and CDR2 SYDVKM. Losses at the gene ends were 8 bases for V and 10 bases for J; bases not matched to a gene: 3. CDR3 nucleotide sequence: TGTGCCAGCGCCGACAGGGGAGCTTTCTTT. Translating gives CASADRGAFF. Based on the CDR3 plus reference TRBV28 and TRBJ1-1, the full variable domain is DVKVTQSSRYLVKRTGEKVFLECVQDMDHENMFWYRQDPGLGLRLIYFSYDVKMKEKGDIPEGYSVSREKKERFSLILESASTNQTSMYLCASADRGAFFGQGTRLTVV.

This chain links TRBV27 with TRBJ2-3; TRBD2 matches 11 bases. The germline V gene encodes CDR1 MNHEY and CDR2 SMNVEV (reference sequence). The V segment lost 5 bases and the J segment 2 bases; nucleotides outside the gene matches: 3. CDR3 length: 15 amino acids. CDR3 sequence reads: CASSRLAGYTDTQYF. As DNA, the CDR3 is TGTGCCAGCAGTCGACTAGCGGGGTACACAGATACGCAGTATTTT.

This clone has a single count. This chain uses TRBV28 with TRBJ2-3, with 10 bases that match TRBD1. The CDR3 is 14 amino acids. The germline V gene encodes CDR1 MDHEN and CDR2 SYDVKM. V trimming: 8 bases; J trimming: 2 bases; junction bases outside the gene matches: 4. The CDR3 bases are TGTGCCAGCGGGACAGGGGTCTCCACAGATACGCAGTATTTT. This gives the protein CASGTGVSTDTQYF. The full variable domain, its missing parts supplied by reference TRBV28 and TRBJ2-3, is DVKVTQSSRYLVKRTGEKVFLECVQDMDHENMFWYRQDPGLGLRLIYFSYDVKMKEKGDIPEGYSVSREKKERFSLILESASTNQTSMYLCASGTGVSTDTQYFGPGTRLTVL.

The V gene is TRBV7-3, the J gene TRBJ2-1; D gene uncertain. Germline lookup yields CDR1 SGHTA and CDR2 FQGTGA. Trimming stripped 5 bases from V and 8 bases from J, with 13 bases between. This CDR3 has 13 amino acids. The CDR3 coding sequence is TGTGCCAGCAGCCCAAATAGCAACCATGAGCAGTTCTTC. It encodes CASSPNSNHEQFF.

This sequence joins TRBV19 and TRBJ1-1; 8 positions match TRBD1. Trimming removed 5 bases from V and 2 bases from J; junction bases left unmatched: 4. CDR1 is LNHDA and CDR2 is SQIVND in the germline V gene (reference sequence). The CDR3 contains 14 residues. The CDR3 spells CASSLGTGNTEAFF. The CDR3 bases are TGTGCCAGTAGTCTCGGGACAGGCAACACTGAAGCTTTCTTT.

The chain joins TRBV25-1 to TRBJ2-5; 7 bases agree with TRBD1. CDR1 is MGHDK and CDR2 is SYGVNS in the germline V gene. V lost 5 bases to trimming and J lost 0 bases; unmatched junction nucleotides: 3. The CDR3 loop spans 14 amino acids. The CDR3 sequence: CASSRQGNQETQYF. CDR3 sequence (DNA): TGTGCCAGCAGTAGACAGGGCAACCAAGAGACCCAGTACTTC.

The genes are TRBV7-3 and TRBJ2-1; 10 bases fit TRBD2. Germline lookup yields CDR1 SGHTA and CDR2 FQGTGA. V shed 5 bases and J 5 bases; nucleotides not matched to a gene: 12. The CDR3 consists of 17 residues. CDR3 loop: CASSRQPTSGYHNEQFF. DNA of the CDR3: TGTGCCAGCAGCCGCCAGCCGACTAGCGGGTATCACAATGAGCAGTTCTTC.

This chain links TRBV30 with TRBJ2-3; D gene unclear. V gave up 0 bases and J gave up 8 bases, with 12 bases separating them. Per the germline V gene, CDR1 is GTSNPN and CDR2 is SVGIG (reference sequence). CDR3 length equals 13 residues. CDR3 sequence (DNA): TGTGCCTGGAGTGTAAATCAGAACCCTACGCAGTATTTT. Translation gives CAWSVNQNPTQYF. Complete variable domain (other parts from reference TRBV30 and TRBJ2-3): SQTIHQWPATLVQPVGSPLSLECTVEGTSNPNLYWYRQAAGRGLQLLFYSVGIGQISSEVPQNLSASRPQDRQFILSSKKLLLSDSGFYLCAWSVNQNPTQYFGPGTRLTVL.

V is TRBV28 and J is TRBJ1-2; 7 nucleotides match TRBD1. Germline V lookup: CDR1 MDHEN, CDR2 SYDVKM. The CDR3 is 14 residues long. J lost 9 bases, V lost 3 bases, and 10 bases had no gene match. The CDR3 DNA is TGTGCCAGCAGTTTTGAGACAGGGAGGACCCGCTACACCTTC. Translated: CASSFETGRTRYTF.

The V gene is TRBV5-4, the J gene TRBJ1-6; unclear D gene. The CDR3 loop spans 15 amino acids. CDR1 is SGHNT, CDR2 YYREEE, per germline (reference sequence). Deletions cut 0 bases from V and 0 bases from J, with 4 bases between. The CDR3 protein is CASSLDSSYNSPLHF. The CDR3 DNA sequence: TGTGCCAGCAGCTTGGACAGCTCCTATAATTCACCCCTCCACTTT.

V gene TRBV10-3 combines with J gene TRBJ1-5; possible D gene TRBD1, 5 bases. Deletions cut 0 bases from V and 6 bases from J, with 12 bases between. Germline V lookup: CDR1 ENHRY, CDR2 SYGVKD. CDR3 size: 15 residues. CDR3 bases: TGTGCCATCAGTGAGTCAGGAGGGAGGGGTCAGCCCCAGCATTTT. Translated: CAISESGGRGQPQHF.

V gene TRBV3-1 (or the pseudogene TRBV3-2) combines with J gene TRBJ2-1; 11 bases agree with TRBD2. Germline CDR1 reads LGHDT; CDR2 reads YNNKEL (reference sequence). The CDR3 is 15 residues long. Trimming cost V 6 bases and J 7 bases; bases outside gene matches: 8. The CDR3 nucleotides read TGTGCCAGCAGACCCGGACTAGCGGGCCAAAATGAGCAGTTCTTC. Protein: CASRPGLAGQNEQFF.

V usage is TRBV19 and J usage is TRBJ1-2; a weak D match, TRBD1 (5 bases). Germline loops: CDR1 LNHDA, CDR2 SQIVND (reference sequence). V was clipped by 7 bases and J by 4 bases, with 19 bases between them. The CDR3 runs to 15 residues. CDR3 in amino acids: CASTLEEQGLYGYTF. CDR3 DNA sequence: TGTGCCAGTACCCTCGAGGAGCAGGGTCTCTATGGCTACACCTTC.

In its sample, this clone was seen a few times. The gene calls are TRBV28 and TRBJ2-4; a possible D gene is TRBD1 (7 bases). Trimming stripped 3 bases from V and 6 bases from J, with 12 bases between. The V gene's germline CDR1 is MDHEN and CDR2 SYDVKM. The CDR3 consists of 14 residues. The CDR3 loop is CASSLSQGGNIQYF. CDR3 nucleotide sequence: TGTGCCAGCAGTTTGAGCCAGGGGGGAAACATTCAGTACTTC.

The chain carries TRBV7-7 and TRBJ2-5; the match to TRBD1 covers 9 bases. The V gene's germline CDR1 is SSHAT and CDR2 FNYEAQ (reference sequence). V shed 2 bases, J shed 4 bases, and the junction held 5 bases outside the gene matches. CDR3 size: 15 residues. This CDR3 reads CASSLHGQGRETQYF. DNA for the CDR3: TGTGCCAGCAGCTTACACGGACAGGGGCGAGAGACCCAGTACTTC.

J is TRBJ2-5 and V is TRBV29-1, with TRBD2 identical over 9 bases. CDR3 size: 16 residues. The V gene end was trimmed by 3 bases and the J gene end by 0 bases; junction bases not matched to a gene: 8. The germline V gene has CDR1 SQVTM and CDR2 ANQGSEA. The DNA of the CDR3 is TGCAGCGTTGAGTTGGCGGGGGGGGGCGACCAAGAGACCCAGTACTTC. Amino acid sequence: CSVELAGGGDQETQYF.

The chain combines TRBV21-1 with TRBJ2-7; the table names TRBD2, a call not compared with the DNA. TRBV21-1 is a documented pseudogene. This CDR3 comprises 15 residues. The CDR3 reads CASSSPGTRRDEQYF. CDR3 bases: TGTGCCAGCAGCAGTCCCGGGACCCGGAGGGACGAGCAGTACTTC.

The gene calls are TRBV7-3 and TRBJ2-7; perhaps TRBD1 as D (6 bases). V was clipped by 6 bases and J by 9 bases, with 30 bases between them. Germline V gene data show CDR1 as SGHTA and CDR2 as FQGTGA. The CDR3 runs to 17 residues. The CDR3 sequence is CASRRQEDVAPDSWQYF. The CDR3 DNA reads as TGTGCCAGCAGGCGACAGGAGGACGTAGCGCCCGATTCGTGGCAGTACTTC.

The chain has TRBV19 and TRBJ1-1; possible D gene TRBD1, 6 bases. Germline V gene sequence: CDR1 LNHDA, CDR2 SQIVND (reference sequence). V dropped 5 bases and J dropped 6 bases, with 19 bases sitting between them. The length of the CDR3 is 15 residues. The CDR3 reads CASSPGQNRYAEAFF. CDR3 nucleotides: TGTGCCAGTAGTCCCGGACAGAATAGGTACGCTGAAGCTTTCTTT.

V usage is TRBV11-2 and J usage is TRBJ1-1; D is possibly TRBD1 (5 bases). Germline V lookup: CDR1 SGHAT, CDR2 FQNNGV. The V and J ends lost 1 base and 5 bases respectively, with 11 bases between them. The CDR3 is 14 amino acids. The chain's CDR3 is CASSLGLQGTEAFF. The CDR3 coding sequence is TGTGCCAGCAGCTTAGGTCTTCAGGGTACTGAAGCTTTCTTT.

This clone was seen once. The gene calls are TRBV19 and TRBJ2-3, with 13 bases aligning to TRBD2. Trimming cost V 5 bases and J 6 bases; bases outside gene matches: 2. CDR1 is LNHDA, CDR2 SQIVND, per germline (reference sequence). This CDR3 region has 14 residues. As DNA, the CDR3 is TGTGCCAGTAGTTCGACTAGCGGGAGGGATACGCAGTATTTT. It codes for CASSSTSGRDTQYF.

This clone has only one observation. V and J are TRBV14 and TRBJ2-1; 8 nucleotides align to TRBD1. CDR3 size: 14 residues. Germline CDR1 reads SGHDN; CDR2 reads FVKESK. The V gene end was trimmed by 4 bases and the J gene end by 10 bases; junction bases not matched to a gene: 9. The CDR3 protein is CASSPMTGEAEQFF. The CDR3 nucleotides read TGTGCCAGCAGCCCAATGACAGGGGAGGCCGAGCAGTTCTTC.

The chain recombines TRBV7-8 with TRBJ2-3, with D perhaps TRBD2 (12 bases). V was pared by 5 bases and J by 0 bases, with 24 bases between. This CDR3 is built from 19 residues. Germline V gives CDR1 SGHVS, CDR2 FQNEAQ. The CDR3 spells CASSPGTGGLAGSTDTQYF. CDR3 nucleotides: TGTGCCAGCAGCCCCGGGACAGGGGGACTAGCGGGCAGCACAGATACGCAGTATTTT.

This sequence joins TRBV11-2 and TRBJ2-4, with D perhaps TRBD2 (5 bases). Germline CDR1 and CDR2: SGHAT and FQNNGV. The CDR3 runs to 16 residues. The ends were cut back, 5 bases at V and 0 bases at J, with 14 bases in the middle. The CDR3 DNA follows: TGTGCCAGCAGCCCCGCCGGAACTAGAGCCAAAAACATTCAGTACTTC. Translating gives CASSPAGTRAKNIQYF.